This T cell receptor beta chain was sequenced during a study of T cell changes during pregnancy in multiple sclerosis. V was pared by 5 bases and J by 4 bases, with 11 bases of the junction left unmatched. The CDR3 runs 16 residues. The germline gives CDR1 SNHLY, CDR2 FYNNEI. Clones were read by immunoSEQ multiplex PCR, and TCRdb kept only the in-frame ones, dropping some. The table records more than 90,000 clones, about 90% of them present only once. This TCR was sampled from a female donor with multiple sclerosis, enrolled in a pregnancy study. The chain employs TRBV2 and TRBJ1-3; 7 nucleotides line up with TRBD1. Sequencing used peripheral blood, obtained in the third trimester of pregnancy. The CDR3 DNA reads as TGTGCCAGCAGTAGGGAAGGGGGCACGCGAGGAAACACCATATATTTT. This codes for CASSREGGTRGNTIYF.